The rows below give T cell receptor beta chains drawn from one sample of a study of T cells in Graves' hyperthyroidism and ophthalmopathy. Via MiXCR, TCRdb re-called the multiplex PCR reads, giving one row per CDR3 protein. The sample holds 410,000 or so distinct CDR3 sequences, over 12% seen once. Sequenced input: blood. Source of these receptors: a young man with Graves' ophthalmopathy. The CDR3 runs from the conserved cysteine through the conserved F or W. The D gene is left open where the match is weak. Only part of the rows carry a size: once, few, many, or a class if the clone is expanded.

many	TRBJ2-7	TRBV5-1	-	TGCGCCAGCAGCTTGTTGTCCGAAAGCTCCTACGAGCAGTACTTC	CASSLLSESSYEQYF
-	TRBJ2-7	TRBV19	-	TGTGCCAGTAGTCTGACATCCACTCCCTACGAGCAGTACTTC	CASSLTSTPYEQYF
-	TRBJ2-2	TRBV6-1	-	TGTGCCAGCAGTAACCTCGGGGTCTGGGAGCTGTTTTTT	CASSNLGVWELFF
few	TRBJ1-2	TRBV4-1	-	TGCGCCAGCAGCCCGACCGTCTACTCGGATGGCTACACCTTC	CASSPTVYSDGYTF
many	TRBJ2-7	TRBV11-1	-	TGTGCCAGCAGCTTATGGCAGGCCTACGAGCAGTACTTC	CASSLWQAYEQYF
-	TRBJ1-2	TRBV6-2/TRBV6-3	TRBD1	TGTGCCAGCAGTTTCAGGACAGGAGGGTCCGACTATGGCTACACCTTC	CASSFRTGGSDYGYTF
many	TRBJ1-1	TRBV2	TRBD1	TGTGCCAGACACGACAGGGGGCCTGAAGCTTTCTTT	CARHDRGPEAFF
many	TRBJ1-5	TRBV27	TRBD1	TGTGCCAGCAGTACTGGACAGGGGGCTCATCAGCCCCAGCATTTT	CASSTGQGAHQPQHF
-	TRBJ2-3	TRBV27	-	TGTGCCAGCAGTGACCTTGACCGTTATACGCAGTATTTT	CASSDLDRYTQYF
many	TRBJ2-5	TRBV5-5	-	TGTGCCAGCAGCTTTGGCCTAGAGGGAGAGACCCAGTACTTC	CASSFGLEGETQYF
many	TRBJ1-1	TRBV6-1	-	TGTGCCAGCAAGGCCCCAAGGACTGAAGCTTTCTTT	CASKAPRTEAFF
many	TRBJ1-3	TRBV3-1	-	TGTGCCAGCAGCCAAGGTCTGGGGGGGAGCTCTGGAAACACCATATATTTT	CASSQGLGGSSGNTIYF
few	TRBJ2-1	TRBV13	TRBD2	TGTGCCAGCACTCCGGGGCTAGCGGACTACAATGAGCAGTTCTTC	CASTPGLADYNEQFF
-	TRBJ1-2	TRBV5-1	-	TGCGCCAGCAGCTTTGTTAGTCCGGTTCGTTATGGCTACACCTTC	CASSFVSPVRYGYTF
many	TRBJ2-3	TRBV7-3	TRBD2	TGTGCCAGCAGCAACCCACCGGGACTAGGGTCCCAGTATTTT	CASSNPPGLGSQYF
many	TRBJ2-5	TRBV2	-	TGTGCCAGCACAGACTATCTGGGACCTAACCAAGAGACCCAGTACTTC	CASTDYLGPNQETQYF
many	TRBJ1-4	TRBV7-9	-	TGTGCCAGCAGATCGGGAGGGGGAACAGAAAAACTGTTTTTT	CASRSGGGTEKLFF
many	TRBJ1-2	TRBV2	-	TGTGCCAGCAGTGAAGACAGATCTAACTATGGCTACACCTTC	CASSEDRSNYGYTF
many	TRBJ2-7	TRBV6-1	-	TGTGCCAGCAGGGGGGCGCTGAACGAGCAGTACTTC	CASRGALNEQYF